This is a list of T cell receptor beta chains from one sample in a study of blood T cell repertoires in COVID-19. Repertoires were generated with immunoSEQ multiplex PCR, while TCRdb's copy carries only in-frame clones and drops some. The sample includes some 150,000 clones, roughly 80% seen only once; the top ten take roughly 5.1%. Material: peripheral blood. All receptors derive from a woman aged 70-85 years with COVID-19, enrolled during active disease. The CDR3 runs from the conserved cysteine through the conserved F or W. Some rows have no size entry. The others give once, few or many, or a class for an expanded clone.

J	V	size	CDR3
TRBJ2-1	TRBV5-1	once	CASSPGLAGGFEQFF
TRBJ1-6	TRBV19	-	CATTDRQSYSPLHF
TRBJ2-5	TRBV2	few	CASTARGQISETQYF
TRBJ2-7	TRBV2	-	CASKVEGTYEQYF
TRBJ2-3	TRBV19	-	CASSGLAGGDTQYF
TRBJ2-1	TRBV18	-	CASSPGDRREQFF
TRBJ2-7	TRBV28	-	CASSSIPGLAKNEQYF
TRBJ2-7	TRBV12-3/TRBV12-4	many	CASSLGADYEQYF
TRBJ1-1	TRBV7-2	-	CASSWDRAVVRLGAFF
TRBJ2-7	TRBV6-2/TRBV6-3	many	CASSYSTGNEQYF
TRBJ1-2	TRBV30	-	CAWSDRDRGRGYTF
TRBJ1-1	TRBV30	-	CAWRPGSNTEAFF
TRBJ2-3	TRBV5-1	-	CASSRPIGDTQYF
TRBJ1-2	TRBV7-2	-	CASGPGGGYTF
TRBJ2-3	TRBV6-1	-	CASSGRGAHTDTQYF
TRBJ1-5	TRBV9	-	CASSPGQGVQPQHF
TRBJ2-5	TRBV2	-	CASSVNLGTSGGQETQYF
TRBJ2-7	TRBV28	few	CASSLGVSYEQYF
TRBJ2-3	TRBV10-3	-	CAITPGQGTTDTQYF
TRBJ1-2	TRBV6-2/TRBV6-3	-	CASSLRRDLKYGYTF
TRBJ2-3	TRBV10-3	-	CAIRDRTSTDTQYF
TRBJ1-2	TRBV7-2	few	CASSFSATGAASYGYTF
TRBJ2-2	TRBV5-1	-	CASSSTSNTGELFF
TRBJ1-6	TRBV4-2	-	CASSQDGFWGQRNSPLHF
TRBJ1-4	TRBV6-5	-	CASSYPRTGNEKLFF